Each of the 27 T cell receptor beta chains below was sequenced from the same sample in a study of T cell responses to AZD1222 COVID-19 vaccine. The repertoire was sequenced with immunoSEQ multiplex PCR; TCRdb's copy has only in-frame clones and lacks some. The table records 180,000 or so clones, 85% to 95% of them present only once. This material consisted of peripheral blood, taken 28 days after the second AZD1222 dose. These receptors originate from an adult who received the AZD1222 COVID-19 vaccine.

The J gene is TRBJ1-2, the V gene TRBV7-3; D perhaps matches TRBD1 (6 bases). From germline, CDR1 is SGHTA and CDR2 FQGTGA. V lost 5 bases and J lost 4, with 11 bases in between. The CDR3 contains 13 residues. The CDR3 spells CASSQQGGYGYTF. The CDR3 DNA sequence: TGTGCCAGCAGCCAACAGGGCGGCTATGGCTACACCTTC.

V and J are TRBV6-2 or TRBV6-3 and TRBJ2-2, with D tentatively TRBD1 (5 bases). The CDR3 totals 13 residues. Per the germline V gene, CDR1 is MNHEY and CDR2 is SVGEGT. Trimming stripped 6 bases from V and 5 bases from J, with 10 bases between. CDR3 in amino acids: CASSPGITGELFF. The CDR3 coding sequence is TGTGCCAGCAGCCCAGGGATTACCGGGGAGCTGTTTTTT.

The rearrangement links TRBV19 to TRBJ2-1; D is perhaps TRBD1 or TRBD2 (5 bases each). This CDR3 has 17 amino acids. Per the germline V gene, CDR1 is LNHDA and CDR2 is SQIVND (reference sequence). With 4 bases removed from V and 3 bases from J, the gap between germline ends came to 19 bases. CDR3 bases: TGTGCCAGTAGTACCGAGATGGGGCTAGCTCACTACAATGAGCAGTTCTTC. Translating it yields CASSTEMGLAHYNEQFF.

This clone occurred once. The chain joins TRBV30 to TRBJ2-5; 7 bases are a match to TRBD2. Looked up from germline, CDR1 is GTSNPN and CDR2 is SVGIG (reference sequence). Trimming removed 5 bases from V and 2 bases from J; junction bases left unmatched: 11. The CDR3 is made up of 15 amino acids. The chain's CDR3 is CAWSIFRSGQETQYF. The CDR3 bases are TGTGCCTGGTCGATTTTCCGTAGCGGGCAAGAGACCCAGTACTTC.

The chain combines TRBV7-3 with TRBJ2-1; D not certain. Looked up from germline, CDR1 is SGHTA and CDR2 is FQGTGA. V was clipped by 5 bases and J by 2 bases, with 25 bases between them. The CDR3 runs 19 residues. This chain's CDR3 is CASSEKWSVLAVPYNEQFF. The DNA of the CDR3 is TGTGCCAGCAGCGAAAAGTGGTCCGTTTTGGCGGTTCCCTACAATGAGCAGTTCTTC.

The chain joins TRBV6-5 to TRBJ2-1; 10 nucleotides align to TRBD1. The CDR3 runs 15 residues. The V segment lost 2 bases and the J segment 7 bases; nucleotides outside the gene matches: 5. Germline CDR1 is MNHEY and CDR2 is SVGAGI. CDR3: CASSYRQGARNEQFF. The DNA of the CDR3 is TGTGCCAGCAGTTACCGACAGGGGGCTCGAAATGAGCAGTTCTTC.

This clone was observed once. J is TRBJ2-2 and V is TRBV27, with D perhaps matching TRBD1 or TRBD2 (5 bases each). The V end lost 6 bases, the J end lost 5 bases, and 22 bases lay between the germline ends. This CDR3 region has 17 residues. Looked up from germline, CDR1 is MNHEY and CDR2 is SMNVEV (reference sequence). The CDR3 reads CASRITRGPSRTGELFF. DNA for the CDR3: TGTGCCAGCAGGATCACTCGGGGCCCAAGCAGGACCGGGGAGCTGTTTTTT.

The chain recombines TRBV7-9 with TRBJ2-7; 7 positions agree with TRBD1. CDR1 SEHNR and CDR2 FQNEAQ come from the germline V gene (reference sequence). The CDR3 consists of 18 residues. Trimming removed 0 bases from V and 0 bases from J; junction bases left unmatched: 11. The CDR3 bases are TGTGCCAGCAGCTTAGCAGTACGAGCTCGGGACAGCTCCTACGAGCAGTACTTC. It encodes CASSLAVRARDSSYEQYF.

The rearrangement links TRBV4-2 to TRBJ1-5; D remains unclear. V was pared by 8 bases and J by 6 bases, with 20 bases between. Germline assignment: CDR1 LGHNA and CDR2 YNFKEQ. This CDR3 has 15 residues. The CDR3 loop is CASGLGRGRSQPQHF. As DNA, the CDR3 is TGTGCCAGCGGACTTGGGCGGGGTAGGAGTCAGCCCCAGCATTTT.

The rearrangement links TRBV15 to TRBJ2-4, with a tentative D call TRBD2 (5 bases). V lost 1 base to trimming and J lost 13 bases, with 5 bases between them. Looked up from germline, CDR1 is LNHNV and CDR2 is YYDKDF (reference sequence). The CDR3 has 10 residues. The CDR3 region has the DNA TGTGCCACCAGCAGAGGAGGGCAGTACTTC. It specifies CATSRGGQYF.

The chain links TRBV27 to TRBJ1-2, with D perhaps matching TRBD1 (5 bases). V lost 3 bases, J lost 4 bases, and 15 bases lay in between. Looked up from germline, CDR1 is MNHEY and CDR2 is SMNVEV (reference sequence). The CDR3 runs 15 residues. This CDR3 reads CASSFRSGSLYGYTF. The DNA for the CDR3 is TGTGCCAGCAGTTTTAGGTCAGGGAGTCTCTATGGCTACACCTTC.

This sequence joins TRBV12-3 or TRBV12-4 and TRBJ1-2, with D unclear. The CDR3 runs 12 residues. V was shortened by 2 bases and J by 8 bases, with 9 bases between the two germline ends. This chain's CDR3 is CASSLSLGGYTF. For the CDR3, the DNA is TGTGCCAGCAGTTTAAGCCTGGGCGGCTACACCTTC.

This chain links TRBV6-5 with TRBJ2-3; 7 nucleotides match TRBD2. The V gene's germline CDR1 is MNHEY and CDR2 SVGAGI. CDR3 length: 15 amino acids. V gave up 7 bases and J gave up 2 bases; unmatched junction bases: 9. The CDR3 region has the DNA TGTGCCAGCACTCTACTAGCGACCGACACAGATACGCAGTATTTT. Translating gives CASTLLATDTDTQYF.

The chain employs TRBV27 and TRBJ1-2; tentative D call: TRBD1 (6 bases). The V gene's germline CDR1 is MNHEY and CDR2 SMNVEV (reference sequence). The CDR3 covers 14 residues. V was clipped by 5 bases and J by 2 bases, with 12 bases between them. The CDR3 protein is CASSHTTGNYGYTF. DNA for the CDR3: TGTGCCAGCAGTCACACTACAGGGAACTATGGCTACACCTTC.

This chain joins TRBV28 and TRBJ1-4; 8 nucleotides agree with TRBD1. The CDR3 extends over 14 amino acids. CDR1 is MDHEN, CDR2 SYDVKM, per germline. V gave up 6 bases and J gave up 8 bases; unmatched junction bases: 8. The CDR3 loop is CASSRYRGDEKLFF. The CDR3 coding sequence is TGTGCCAGCAGCAGATACAGGGGGGACGAAAAACTGTTTTTT. The full variable domain, rest sourced from reference TRBV28 and TRBJ1-4, is DVKVTQSSRYLVKRTGEKVFLECVQDMDHENMFWYRQDPGLGLRLIYFSYDVKMKEKGDIPEGYSVSREKKERFSLILESASTNQTSMYLCASSRYRGDEKLFFGSGTQLSVL.

The chain links TRBV19 to TRBJ1-3; possible D gene TRBD1, 5 bases. Trimming pared 3 bases from V and 0 bases from J, leaving 15 bases between. CDR3 length: 17 residues. Germline lookup yields CDR1 LNHDA and CDR2 SQIVND (reference sequence). The CDR3 sequence: CASSMSGTAVSGNTIYF. As DNA, the CDR3 is TGTGCCAGTAGTATGTCCGGGACCGCGGTCTCTGGAAACACCATATATTTT.

The chain links TRBV3-1 (or the pseudogene TRBV3-2) to TRBJ2-1; 8 bases are a match to TRBD2. From germline, CDR1 is LGHDT and CDR2 YNNKEL (reference sequence). The CDR3 consists of 14 residues. The J segment lost 12 bases and the V segment lost 0 bases, leaving 7 bases of the junction unmatched. In nucleotides, the CDR3 is TGTGCCAGCAGCCAAGATTACGGGGGGGCAGGGCAGTTCTTC. Translation gives CASSQDYGGAGQFF.

This clone showed up just once. The chain recombines TRBV7-3 with TRBJ2-1; no clear D gene. V was cut by 1 base and J by 8 bases, with 6 bases left in between. This CDR3 region has 12 residues. The germline V gene has CDR1 SGHTA and CDR2 FQGTGA. The CDR3 DNA is TGTGCCAGCAGCTTAATGGGCGATGAGCAGTTCTTC. This codes for CASSLMGDEQFF.

This clone was found once. The CDR3 nucleotides are TGCGCCAGCAGCTTGGGGGGACAGGGCTCCTACGAGCAGTACTTC. Its translation is CASSLGGQGSYEQYF. The chain is built from TRBV5-1 and TRBJ2-7; 9 nucleotides match TRBD1. Trimming took 0 bases from V and 0 from J; bases not matched to a gene: 1. The CDR3 spans 15 residues. Per germline, CDR1 SGHRS and CDR2 YFSETQ.

This clone was detected a few times. The V gene is TRBV7-3, the J gene TRBJ2-7; TRBD2 aligns across 15 bases. Germline V lookup: CDR1 SGHTA, CDR2 FQGTGA. CDR3 length equals 19 residues. V was clipped by 6 bases and J by 1 base; unmatched bases: 13. CDR3 DNA sequence: TGTGCCAGCAGTATTATTGGACTAGCGGGAGGGCCCTTTTCCTACGAGCAGTACTTC. This translates into CASSIIGLAGGPFSYEQYF.

This clone showed up just a few times. The chain recombines TRBV27 with TRBJ2-5; D call uncertain. CDR1 and CDR2 from the germline V gene are MNHEY and SMNVEV (reference sequence). This CDR3 has 13 residues. V was trimmed by 6 bases and J by 5 bases, leaving 13 bases between them. CDR3 nucleotides: TGTGCCAGCAGGGATCGGGTGGGTGAGACCCAGTACTTC. Translation gives CASRDRVGETQYF.

This clone was observed a few times. The chain couples TRBV27 to TRBJ2-7, with 11 bases aligning to TRBD1. Germline trimming cut 2 bases from V and 3 bases from J; bases unmatched to any gene: 9. Germline values: CDR1 MNHEY, CDR2 SMNVEV (reference sequence). This CDR3 has 17 residues. The CDR3 is CASSLTPPGQGVYEQYF. CDR3 in DNA: TGTGCCAGCAGTTTAACCCCCCCGGGACAGGGGGTCTACGAGCAGTACTTC.

V and J are TRBV28 and TRBJ1-2; 12 bases fit TRBD1. CDR1 and CDR2 from the germline V gene are MDHEN and SYDVKM. After removal of 5 bases from V and 7 bases from J, the junction contained 5 bases not matched to a gene. There are 14 residues in the CDR3. The CDR3 DNA is TGTGCCAGCAGTATGGGACAGGGGGCAGGTGGCTACACCTTC. This sequence encodes CASSMGQGAGGYTF.

V is TRBV28 and J is TRBJ2-3, with 7 bases fitting TRBD2. There are 12 residues in the CDR3. The V gene end was trimmed by 6 bases and the J gene end by 5 bases; junction bases not matched to a gene: 2. The germline V gene encodes CDR1 MDHEN and CDR2 SYDVKM. The DNA of the CDR3 is TGTGCCAGCAGGGTAGCGGGAGATACGCAGTATTTT. Translation: CASRVAGDTQYF.

This chain uses TRBV9 with TRBJ2-5; 9 bases agree with TRBD2. The CDR3 runs to 16 residues. After removal of 3 bases from V and 1 base from J, the junction contained 7 bases not matched to a gene. The germline V gene encodes CDR1 SGDLS and CDR2 YYNGEE. The CDR3 region is CASSGRAGGRQETQYF. Here the CDR3 DNA reads TGTGCCAGCAGCGGCCGCGCGGGGGGGCGCCAAGAGACCCAGTACTTC.

The chain links TRBV19 to TRBJ1-2; D is possibly TRBD1 (6 bases). Germline CDR1 and CDR2: LNHDA and SQIVND (reference sequence). This CDR3 spans 16 amino acids. V was trimmed by 7 bases and J by 0 bases, leaving 18 bases between them. The CDR3 nucleotides read TGTGCCAGTACTACATGGCGGACAGCCTCTAACTATGGCTACACCTTC. Translated, it gives CASTTWRTASNYGYTF.

This clone showed up just a few times. This rearrangement joins TRBV9 to TRBJ2-1, with 8 bases that match TRBD2. The V segment lost 2 bases and the J segment 0 bases; nucleotides outside the gene matches: 7. Germline CDR1 reads SGDLS; CDR2 reads YYNGEE. The length of the CDR3 is 17 residues. DNA of the CDR3: TGTGCCAGCAGCGTTACAGGACTAGCAGACTCCTACAATGAGCAGTTCTTC. Its translation is CASSVTGLADSYNEQFF.